This paragraph covers one TCR beta chain sequence. The antigen is not known. This sample is drawn from a study of OX40 agonist ivuxolimab in advanced cancers. About the research overall: The study treated patients with ivuxolimab, an agonistic anti-OX40 (CD134) antibody.

Repertoires were generated with immunoSEQ multiplex PCR, while TCRdb's copy carries only in-frame clones and drops some. The profile shows over 60,000 clones, roughly 90% of them singletons. Trimming at V came to 2 bases and at J to 4 bases, leaving 5 bases not matched to a gene. Looked up from germline, CDR1 is SGHDT and CDR2 is YYEEEE. The CDR3 runs to 14 residues. Study results and caveats: On average, CD8+ T cells showed a greater number of expanded clones than CD4+.

The material was CD4+ or CD8+ T cells sorted from blood, obtained in a trial of the OX40 agonist ivuxolimab. The clonotype was recovered from an adult with an advanced solid tumor such as melanoma, head and neck, liver or kidney cancer. The chain links TRBV5-6 to TRBJ2-5, with 7 bases fitting TRBD1. As DNA, the CDR3 is TGTGCCAGCAGCTTAACAGGGGCCGGAGAGACCCAGTACTTC. This gives the protein CASSLTGAGETQYF.